The rows below give T cell receptor beta chains drawn from one sample of a study of cytomegalovirus exposure and HLA in healthy donors. The repertoire was sequenced with immunoSEQ multiplex PCR; TCRdb's copy has only in-frame clones and lacks some. The sample yields about 190,000 clones, around 80% seen once. Specimen: PBMCs. All receptors come from a woman aged 40 to 50 in good health and CMV-seronegative. CDR3s include the opening cysteine and the closing phenylalanine or tryptophan. The D gene is left open where the match is weak. Size tells how often a clone was seen (once, few, many) or the class of an expanded clone, and some rows leave it out.

v_gene	d_gene	j_gene	abundance	CDR3aa	CDR3nt
TRBV5-1	TRBD1	TRBJ2-1	once	CASSWTGGHNEQFF	TGCGCCAGCAGCTGGACAGGGGGCCACAATGAGCAGTTCTTC
TRBV19	-	TRBJ1-5	-	CASSIEQGYQPQHF	TGTGCCAGTAGTATCGAACAGGGCTATCAGCCCCAGCATTTT
TRBV19	-	TRBJ1-1	-	CASSSPRGLVSEAFF	TGTGCCAGTAGTTCACCCAGGGGCCTTGTGTCTGAAGCTTTCTTT
TRBV2	TRBD1	TRBJ1-2	-	CASSPPLGVTGGNYGYTF	TGTGCCAGCAGTCCCCCGCTCGGCGTAACAGGGGGCAACTATGGCTACACCTTC
TRBV9	-	TRBJ1-2	-	CASSTGGSYGYTF	TGTGCCAGCAGCACTGGGGGGAGCTATGGCTACACCTTC
TRBV5-1	-	TRBJ2-7	-	CASSLVTTGNGEQYF	TGCGCCAGCAGCTTGGTGACGACCGGGAACGGCGAGCAGTACTTC
TRBV7-2	-	TRBJ2-1	-	CASSLARDPYNEQFF	TGTGCCAGCAGCTTAGCACGGGATCCCTACAATGAGCAGTTCTTC
TRBV19	TRBD1	TRBJ1-4	-	CASSIIGQGNEKLFF	TGTGCCAGTAGTATAATTGGACAGGGGAATGAAAAACTGTTTTTT
TRBV5-6	TRBD1	TRBJ2-2	-	CASSFLDRGNTGELFF	TGTGCCAGCAGTTTCTTGGACAGGGGGAACACCGGGGAGCTGTTTTTT
TRBV30	TRBD1	TRBJ2-6	-	CAWIPGQGRSGANVLTF	TGTGCCTGGATCCCGGGACAGGGACGCTCTGGGGCCAACGTCCTGACTTTC
TRBV15	TRBD1	TRBJ1-1	-	CATSRWTGGAEAFF	TGTGCCACCAGCAGATGGACAGGAGGGGCTGAAGCTTTCTTT
TRBV20-1	-	TRBJ2-5	-	CSANSAETQYF	TGCAGTGCTAATAGCGCGGAGACCCAGTACTTC
TRBV5-1	-	TRBJ1-4	-	CASSPIEGAGSGEKLFF	TGCGCCAGCAGCCCTATAGAAGGGGCAGGGTCGGGTGAAAAACTGTTTTTT
TRBV7-8	TRBD2	TRBJ2-5	-	CASSLARTSGSGAETQYF	TGTGCCAGCAGCTTAGCGCGGACTAGCGGGAGCGGTGCGGAGACCCAGTACTTC
TRBV7-2	-	TRBJ1-5	-	CASSLDQKPQHF	TGTGCCAGCAGCTTAGATCAAAAGCCCCAGCATTTT
TRBV7-2	-	TRBJ1-4	-	CASSPGGGLGEKLFF	TGTGCCAGCAGTCCGGGGGGCGGGTTAGGTGAAAAACTGTTTTTT
TRBV4-3	TRBD2	TRBJ2-7	-	CASSQDRLAGDEQYF	TGCGCCAGCAGCCAAGATAGGCTAGCGGGAGACGAGCAGTACTTC
TRBV27	-	TRBJ1-2	-	CASSFQADRTSSGYTF	TGTGCCAGCAGTTTCCAAGCCGACAGGACCTCTAGTGGCTACACCTTC
TRBV27	-	TRBJ1-2	-	CASSLGQRHYGYTF	TGTGCCAGCAGTTTAGGACAGAGGCACTATGGCTACACCTTC
TRBV5-1	-	TRBJ2-5	-	CASSLGQLGGGQETQYF	TGCGCCAGCAGCCTGGGTCAATTAGGGGGGGGTCAAGAGACCCAGTACTTC
TRBV2	TRBD2	TRBJ2-3	-	CAPGGIAGEDTQYF	TGTGCCCCCGGGGGTATAGCGGGAGAAGATACGCAGTATTTT
TRBV7-8	-	TRBJ2-1	-	CASSLNGRGDNEQFF	TGTGCCAGCAGCTTAAACGGGAGAGGGGACAATGAGCAGTTCTTC
TRBV7-3	-	TRBJ2-3	-	CASSERTVSTDTQYF	TGTGCCAGCAGCGAAAGGACAGTAAGCACAGATACGCAGTATTTT
TRBV18	-	TRBJ1-1	-	CASSPPIGADTEAFF	TGTGCCAGCTCACCACCGATAGGTGCGGACACTGAAGCTTTCTTT
TRBV19	-	TRBJ1-3	-	CASSTYRGRGNTIYF	TGTGCCAGTAGTACCTACCGAGGGAGAGGAAACACCATATATTTT
TRBV7-9	-	TRBJ1-5	-	CASSSLGSQPQHF	TGTGCCAGCAGCTCACTAGGGAGTCAGCCCCAGCATTTT
TRBV30	-	TRBJ2-5	-	CAWSLQGRETQYF	TGTGCCTGGAGCTTACAGGGACGGGAGACCCAGTACTTC
TRBV11-2	TRBD1	TRBJ2-4	-	CASSYDRGKGNIQYF	TGTGCCAGCAGCTACGACAGGGGGAAGGGAAACATTCAGTACTTC
TRBV30	TRBD1	TRBJ2-3	-	CAWSTGQGWTDTQYF	TGTGCCTGGAGCACGGGACAGGGATGGACAGATACGCAGTATTTT
TRBV5-4	TRBD2	TRBJ2-1	-	CASSFSSGSYNEQFF	TGTGCCAGCAGCTTCTCTAGCGGGAGCTACAATGAGCAGTTCTTC
TRBV25-1	-	TRBJ1-2	-	CASSTLGATSYTF	TGTGCCAGCAGTACCTTAGGGGCTACAAGCTACACCTTC
TRBV30	-	TRBJ1-2	-	CAWSVQGRHYGYTF	TGTGCCTGGAGTGTACAAGGGAGGCACTATGGCTACACCTTC
TRBV25-1	TRBD1	TRBJ1-1	-	CASSGRDSWNTEAFF	TGTGCCAGCAGTGGACGGGACAGTTGGAACACTGAAGCTTTCTTT